This entry features one T cell receptor beta chain sequence. The antigen is not known. One junction end disagrees with the germline gene, perhaps due to a read error. The read ends 3 residues early relative to the CDR3; the germline J gene fills the gap. Germline V CDR1 and CDR2: MNHNS, SASEGT. The CDR3 is made up of 12 amino acids. Average input was approximately 1.3 ug genomic DNA for immunoSEQ TCR beta CDR3 amplification. The assay was immunoSEQ multiplex PCR, and TCRdb's table has in-frame clones only and misses some. In all, the sample yields 31,000 or so clones. This record belongs to a study of T cells in women clearing cervical HPV infection. The overall study: Donors had HPV16-related CIN3 or worse; 2 had invasive cancer. Case blood was drawn when the lesion was first found; control blood after infection became undetectable.

Broader study findings: Associations may precede or follow infection; HPV-specific or memory T cells were not isolated.

The sequencing sample was made of blood buffy coat. V usage is TRBV6-1 and J usage is TRBJ1-1, with no clear D. The clonotype comes from a woman between 18 and 70 years old with a cervical HPV16 infection that either progressed to CIN3+ or cleared (not recorded which). The covered CDR3 bases are TGTGCCAGCAGAGAAGAGACTTCCAAC. It is translated as CASREETSN. The complete CDR3 protein is CASREETSNAFF.